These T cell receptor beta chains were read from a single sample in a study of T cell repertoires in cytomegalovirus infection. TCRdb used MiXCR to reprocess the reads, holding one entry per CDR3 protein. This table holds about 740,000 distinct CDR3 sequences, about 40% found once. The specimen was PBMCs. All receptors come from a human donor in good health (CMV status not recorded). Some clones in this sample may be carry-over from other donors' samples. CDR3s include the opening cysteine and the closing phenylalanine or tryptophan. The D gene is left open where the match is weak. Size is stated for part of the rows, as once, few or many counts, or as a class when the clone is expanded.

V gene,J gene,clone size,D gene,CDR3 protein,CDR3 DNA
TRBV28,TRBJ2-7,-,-,CASSLTWFSYEQYF,TGTGCCAGCAGTTTAACCTGGTTCTCCTACGAGCAGTACTTC
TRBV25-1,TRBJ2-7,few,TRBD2,CASSVGLAAEQYF,TGTGCCAGCAGTGTCGGACTAGCCGCCGAGCAGTACTTC
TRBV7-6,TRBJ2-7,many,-,CASSPTGGAYEQYF,TGTGCCAGCAGCCCTACAGGGGGGGCCTACGAGCAGTACTTC
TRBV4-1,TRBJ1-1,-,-,CASSQPRRIQGLNTEAFF,TGCGCCAGCAGCCAACCCCGACGGATCCAGGGGCTGAACACTGAAGCTTTCTTT
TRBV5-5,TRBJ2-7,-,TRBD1,CASSFVPGQGYEQYF,TGTGCCAGCAGCTTTGTTCCGGGACAGGGGTACGAGCAGTACTTC
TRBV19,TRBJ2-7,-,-,CASSSGRGYEHYF,TGTGCCAGTAGCAGTGGCAGGGGCTACGAGCATTACTTC
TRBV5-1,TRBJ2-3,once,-,CASSLVGDLTDTQYF,TGCGCCAGCAGCTTGGTCGGGGACCTAACAGATACGCAGTATTTT
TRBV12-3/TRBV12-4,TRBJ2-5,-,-,CASSFSLGGSQETQYF,TGTGCCAGCAGTTTCTCTCTGGGGGGCAGCCAAGAGACCCAGTACTTC
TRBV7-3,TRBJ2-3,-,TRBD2,CASSPGLAFTDTQYF,TGTGCCAGCAGCCCGGGACTAGCGTTTACAGATACGCAGTATTTT
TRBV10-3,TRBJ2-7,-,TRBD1,CAISEGQGSSYEQYF,TGTGCCATCAGTGAGGGACAGGGGAGCTCCTACGAGCAGTACTTC
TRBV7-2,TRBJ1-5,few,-,CASSLNDNQPQHF,TGTGCCAGCAGCTTAAACGACAATCAGCCCCAGCATTTT
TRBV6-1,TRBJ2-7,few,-,CATHKTRENWYF,TGTGCCACCCATAAGACCCGGGAGAACTGGTACTTC
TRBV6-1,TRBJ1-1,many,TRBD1,CASSVGGQRAFF,TGTGCCAGCAGTGTAGGGGGACAGAGGGCTTTCTTT
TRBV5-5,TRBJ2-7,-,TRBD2,CASTPRDPGGYAYEQYF,TGTGCCAGCACCCCCCGCGACCCGGGGGGATACGCCTACGAGCAGTACTTC
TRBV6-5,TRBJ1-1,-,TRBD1,CASSYTRGRVAFF,TGTGCCAGCAGCTATACAAGGGGGCGGGTAGCTTTCTTT
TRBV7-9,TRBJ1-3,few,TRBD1,CASSSDRGGGGNTIYF,TGTGCCAGCAGCTCGGACAGGGGAGGCGGCGGAAACACCATATATTTT
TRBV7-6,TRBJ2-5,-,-,CASSLPVDSFETQYF,TGTGCCAGCAGCTTACCGGTGGACAGTTTTGAGACCCAGTACTTC
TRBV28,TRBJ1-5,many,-,CASSQTDFEPQHF,TGTGCCAGCAGCCAGACAGACTTTGAGCCCCAGCATTTT
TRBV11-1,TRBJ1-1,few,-,CASSLELAANTEAFF,TGTGCCAGCAGCTTAGAGCTGGCGGCGAACACTGAAGCTTTCTTT
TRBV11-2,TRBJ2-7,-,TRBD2,CASSLGEGPYEQYF,TGTGCCAGCAGCTTAGGGGAGGGCCCCTACGAGCAGTACTTC
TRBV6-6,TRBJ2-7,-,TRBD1,CASRMGQFYEQYF,TGTGCCAGCAGGATGGGACAGTTCTACGAGCAGTATTTC
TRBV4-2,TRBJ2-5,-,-,CASSQVLQETQYF,TGTGCCAGCAGCCAGGTCTTACAAGAGACCCAGTACTTC
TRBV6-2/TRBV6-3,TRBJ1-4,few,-,CASGYLEKLFF,TGTGCCAGCGGGTACTTGGAAAAACTGTTTTTT
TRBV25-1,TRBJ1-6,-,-,CASSASSYNSPLHF,TGTGCCAGCAGTGCGAGCTCCTATAATTCACCCCTCCACTTT
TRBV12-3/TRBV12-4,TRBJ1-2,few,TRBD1,CASSPGTAANYGYTF,TGTGCCAGCAGTCCGGGGACAGCAGCTAACTATGGCTACACCTTC
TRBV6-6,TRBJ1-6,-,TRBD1,CASSYSIPRDSNSPLHF,TGTGCCAGCAGTTACTCGATACCCCGGGACAGTAATTCACCCCTCCACTTT
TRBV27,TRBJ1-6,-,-,CASSSPGLYSPLHF,TGTGCCAGCAGTTCTCCCGGACTCTATTCACCCCTCCACTTT